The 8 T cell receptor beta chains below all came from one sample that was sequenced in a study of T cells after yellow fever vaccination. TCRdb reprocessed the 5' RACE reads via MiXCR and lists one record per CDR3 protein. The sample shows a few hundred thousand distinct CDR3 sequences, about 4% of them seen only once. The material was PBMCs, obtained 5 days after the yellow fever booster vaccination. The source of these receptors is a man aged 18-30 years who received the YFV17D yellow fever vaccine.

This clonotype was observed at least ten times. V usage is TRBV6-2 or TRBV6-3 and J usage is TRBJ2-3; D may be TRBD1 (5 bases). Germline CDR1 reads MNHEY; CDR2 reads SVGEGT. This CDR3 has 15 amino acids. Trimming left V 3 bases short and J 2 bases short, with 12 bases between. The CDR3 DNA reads TGTGCCAGCAGTTATGACAGTCTACTCACAGATACGCAGTATTTT. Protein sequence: CASSYDSLLTDTQYF.

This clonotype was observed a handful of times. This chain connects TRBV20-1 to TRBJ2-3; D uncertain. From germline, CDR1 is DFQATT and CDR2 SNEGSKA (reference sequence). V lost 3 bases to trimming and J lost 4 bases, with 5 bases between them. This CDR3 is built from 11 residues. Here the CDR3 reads CSARMPDTQYF. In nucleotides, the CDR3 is TGCAGTGCTAGGATGCCAGATACGCAGTATTTT.

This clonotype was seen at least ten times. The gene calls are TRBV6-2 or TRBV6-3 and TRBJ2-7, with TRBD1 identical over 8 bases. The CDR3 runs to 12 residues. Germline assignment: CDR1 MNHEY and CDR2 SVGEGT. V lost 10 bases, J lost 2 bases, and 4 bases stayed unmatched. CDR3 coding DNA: TGTGCCACGGGGGACAGGACCTACGAGCAGTACGTC. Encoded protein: CATGDRTYEQYV.

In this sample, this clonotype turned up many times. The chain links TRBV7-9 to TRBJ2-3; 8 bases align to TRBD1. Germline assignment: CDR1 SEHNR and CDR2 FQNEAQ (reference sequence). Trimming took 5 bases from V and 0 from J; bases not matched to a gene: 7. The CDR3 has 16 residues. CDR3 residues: CASSQGQAESTDTQYF. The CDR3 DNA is TGTGCCAGCAGCCAGGGACAGGCCGAAAGCACAGATACGCAGTATTTT.

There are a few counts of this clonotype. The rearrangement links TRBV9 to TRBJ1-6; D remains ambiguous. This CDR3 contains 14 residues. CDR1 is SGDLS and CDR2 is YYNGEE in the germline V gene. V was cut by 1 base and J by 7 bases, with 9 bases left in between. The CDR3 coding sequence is TGTGCCAGCAGCGTATGGGGAAGCAATTCACCCCTCCACTTT. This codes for CASSVWGSNSPLHF.

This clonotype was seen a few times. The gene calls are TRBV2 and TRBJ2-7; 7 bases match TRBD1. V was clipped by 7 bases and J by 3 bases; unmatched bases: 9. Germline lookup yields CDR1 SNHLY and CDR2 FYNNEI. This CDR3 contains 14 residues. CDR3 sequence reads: CASTTTGIIYEQYF. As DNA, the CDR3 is TGTGCCAGCACCACGACAGGGATAATCTACGAGCAGTACTTC.

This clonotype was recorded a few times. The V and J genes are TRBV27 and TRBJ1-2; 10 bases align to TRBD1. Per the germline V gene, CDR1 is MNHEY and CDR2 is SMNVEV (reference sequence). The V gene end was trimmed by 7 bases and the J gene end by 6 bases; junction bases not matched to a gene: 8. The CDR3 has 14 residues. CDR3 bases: TGTGCCAGCATTGAGACAGGGGGCCTCAATGGCTACACCTTC. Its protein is CASIETGGLNGYTF.

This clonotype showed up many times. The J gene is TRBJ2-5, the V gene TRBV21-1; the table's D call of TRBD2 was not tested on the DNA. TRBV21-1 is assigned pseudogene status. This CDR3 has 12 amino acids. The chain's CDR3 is CATSARQETQYF. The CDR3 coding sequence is TGTGCCACCTCGGCCCGCCAAGAGACCCAGTACTTC.